One and the same sample provided the 25 T cell receptor beta chains below, sequenced in a study of early stage breast cancer tumors. Some clones are missing from TCRdb's copy, which holds only in-frame ones; the method was immunoSEQ multiplex PCR. There are thousands of clones in the sample; 55% to 75% occur only once, and less than 30% lies in the top ten. Material for sequencing was normal breast tissue next to the tumor. All receptors come from a person aged 55 to 75 with breast cancer.

This chain joins TRBV10-3 and TRBJ1-1; D unclear. CDR3 length: 16 residues. Germline-derived CDR1 and CDR2 are ENHRY and SYGVKD. The V end was cut by 0 bases, the J end by 0 bases, with 11 bases between. CDR3 loop: CAISESGGNMNTEAFF. CDR3 nucleotide sequence: TGTGCCATCAGTGAGTCGGGAGGAAATATGAACACTGAAGCTTTCTTT.

This clone is judged large. The chain carries TRBV5-5 and TRBJ2-7; 7 nucleotides match TRBD1. The CDR3 spans 15 residues. The V gene end was trimmed by 2 bases and the J gene end by 3 bases; junction bases not matched to a gene: 8. The germline CDR1 and CDR2 sequences are SGHKS and YYEKEE (reference sequence). CDR3 sequence: CASSFEGQILYEQYF. In DNA form, the CDR3 reads TGTGCCAGCAGCTTTGAGGGACAGATCCTCTACGAGCAGTACTTC.

V gene TRBV9 combines with J gene TRBJ2-3; TRBD1 is a possible D gene (6 bases). Looked up from germline, CDR1 is SGDLS and CDR2 is YYNGEE. The length of the CDR3 is 15 residues. V gave up 3 bases and J gave up 2 bases, with 13 bases separating them. The CDR3 DNA reads as TGTGCCAGCAGCGCCCGGGACACCTCCACAGATACGCAGTATTTT. Amino acids: CASSARDTSTDTQYF.

The chain combines TRBV5-1 with TRBJ2-7; TRBD1 aligns across 7 bases. This CDR3 comprises 14 residues. Germline V gene data show CDR1 as SGHRS and CDR2 as YFSETQ. With V trimmed by 4 bases and J by 4 bases, 8 bases remained unmatched. This chain's CDR3 is CASSLTGTAYEQYF. CDR3 nucleotides: TGCGCCAGCAGCCTCACCGGGACAGCGTACGAGCAGTACTTC.

CDR3 loop: CSAPGRYEQFF. CDR3 bases: TGCAGTGCCCCTGGGCGGTATGAGCAGTTCTTC. The V call is TRBV20-1, the J call TRBJ2-1, with no clear D. Germline CDR1 DFQATT, CDR2 SNEGSKA (reference sequence). V lost 6 bases to trimming and J lost 8 bases, with 11 bases between them. The length of the CDR3 is 11 residues.

The chain has TRBV5-5 and TRBJ2-5, with 7 bases lining up with TRBD1. The CDR3 has 15 amino acids. Looked up from germline, CDR1 is SGHKS and CDR2 is YYEKEE (reference sequence). With 4 bases clipped from V and 3 bases from J, the junction kept 9 bases outside the gene matches. The chain's CDR3 is CASSPADRVEETQYF. The CDR3 region has the DNA TGTGCCAGCAGCCCCGCCGACAGGGTGGAAGAGACCCAGTACTTC.

The CDR3 spells CASSRDLKLNNEQFF. CDR3 sequence (DNA): TGTGCCAGCAGTCGGGACTTAAAGCTCAACAATGAGCAGTTCTTC. The rearrangement links TRBV6-6 to TRBJ2-1, with a tentative D call TRBD2 (6 bases). CDR1 MNHNY and CDR2 SVGAGI come from the germline V gene (reference sequence). V lost 5 bases and J lost 5, with 16 bases in between. The CDR3 totals 15 residues.

Note on this clone: The sample carries other DNA sequences with the same CDR3. The gene calls are TRBV27 and TRBJ1-1; 9 nucleotides agree with TRBD1. The ends lost 5 bases at V and 5 bases at J; junction bases unmatched: 6. The length of the CDR3 is 14 residues. From germline, CDR1 is MNHEY and CDR2 SMNVEV (reference sequence). CDR3 amino acids: CASSLQGAGTEAFF. As DNA, the CDR3 is TGTGCCAGCAGTCTACAGGGGGCCGGAACTGAAGCTTTCTTT.

V is TRBV2 and J is TRBJ2-1; 8 nucleotides line up with TRBD2. V shed 5 bases and J 9 bases; nucleotides not matched to a gene: 6. CDR1 and CDR2 from the germline V gene are SNHLY and FYNNEI. The CDR3 is 13 amino acids. CDR3 sequence: CASSIAGQGEQFF. Written as DNA, the CDR3 is TGTGCCAGCAGTATAGCGGGGCAGGGTGAGCAGTTCTTC. The whole variable domain, remainder taken from reference TRBV2 and TRBJ2-1, is EPEVTQTPSHQVTQMGQEVILRCVPISNHLYFYWYRQILGQKVEFLVSFYNNEISEKSEIFDDQFSVERPDGSNFTLKIRSTKLEDSAMYFCASSIAGQGEQFFGPGTRLTVL.

The chain carries TRBV30 and TRBJ1-5; D is perhaps TRBD1 (6 bases). Germline V lookup: CDR1 GTSNPN, CDR2 SVGIG (reference sequence). Trimming cost V 0 bases and J 1 base, with 10 bases left between them. The CDR3 is 15 amino acids. CDR3 nucleotides: TGTGCCTGGAGTGTACAGGGAAGGAGCAATCAGCCCCAGCATTTT. Its protein product is CAWSVQGRSNQPQHF. The whole variable domain, filled in from reference TRBV30 and TRBJ1-5, reads SQTIHQWPATLVQPVGSPLSLECTVEGTSNPNLYWYRQAAGRGLQLLFYSVGIGQISSEVPQNLSASRPQDRQFILSSKKLLLSDSGFYLCAWSVQGRSNQPQHFGDGTRLSIL.

This chain joins TRBV7-9 and TRBJ2-5; no definite D call. CDR1 and CDR2 from the germline V gene are SEHNR and FQNEAQ (reference sequence). The CDR3 extends over 13 amino acids. Deletions cut 10 bases from V and 2 bases from J, with 14 bases between. This CDR3 is CATQRAAQETQYF. The CDR3 DNA is TGTGCCACCCAAAGGGCGGCACAAGAGACCCAGTACTTC.

This clone is deemed medium-sized (0.01 to 0.1%). The rearrangement uses TRBV7-9 and TRBJ2-7; 7 bases map to TRBD2. The length of the CDR3 is 14 residues. Germline assignment: CDR1 SEHNR and CDR2 FQNEAQ (reference sequence). Germline trimming cut 6 bases from V and 7 bases from J; bases unmatched to any gene: 12. This chain's CDR3 is CASSFNREDGEQYF. DNA of the CDR3: TGTGCCAGCAGTTTTAATCGGGAGGATGGTGAGCAGTACTTC.

This clone was counted a few times. V and J are TRBV19 and TRBJ1-2; weak D call: TRBD1 (5 bases). CDR1 is LNHDA and CDR2 is SQIVND in the germline V gene (reference sequence). V lost 4 bases and J lost 4, with 16 bases in between. The CDR3 runs 15 residues. The CDR3 loop reads CASSTTDTRLYGYTF. The CDR3 DNA reads TGTGCCAGTAGTACCACGGACACTCGGCTCTATGGCTACACCTTC.

The table lists this clone with a count of one. DNA of the CDR3: TGCGCCAGCAGTTCAGGGGACTCAACTAATGAAAAACTGTTTTTT. Its protein product is CASSSGDSTNEKLFF. This chain uses TRBV5-1 with TRBJ1-4; D is perhaps TRBD1 (6 bases). CDR1 is SGHRS and CDR2 is YFSETQ in the germline V gene. Trimming pared 5 bases from V and 0 bases from J, leaving 11 bases between. This CDR3 is built from 15 residues.

The J gene is TRBJ2-7, the V gene TRBV30, with D perhaps TRBD1 (6 bases). The CDR3 extends over 12 amino acids. The germline V and J ends were trimmed by 2 bases and 8 bases, with 13 bases remaining between them. Germline loops: CDR1 GTSNPN, CDR2 SVGIG (reference sequence). The CDR3 DNA is TGTGCCTGGAGTTCGGACAGTCCCAAGCAGTACTTC. Translation: CAWSSDSPKQYF. Combining the CDR3 with reference TRBV30 and TRBJ2-7 gives the whole variable domain SQTIHQWPATLVQPVGSPLSLECTVEGTSNPNLYWYRQAAGRGLQLLFYSVGIGQISSEVPQNLSASRPQDRQFILSSKKLLLSDSGFYLCAWSSDSPKQYFGPGTRLTVT.

The chain has TRBV7-3 and TRBJ2-1; 11 bases agree with TRBD2. The germline gives CDR1 SGHTA, CDR2 FQGTGA. V lost 6 bases and J lost 2; bases outside the gene matches: 3. The CDR3 has 15 residues. CDR3 residues: CASRTTSGAYNEQFF. The CDR3, as DNA: TGTGCCAGCAGGACGACTAGCGGGGCCTACAATGAGCAGTTCTTC.

This clone is large in the sample. V gene TRBV5-1 combines with J gene TRBJ1-4, with a tentative D call TRBD1 (6 bases). Germline V gene lookup returns CDR1 SGHRS and CDR2 YFSETQ. Deletions cut 5 bases from V and 7 bases from J, with 15 bases between. There are 14 residues in the CDR3. In DNA form, the CDR3 reads TGCGCCAGCAGTACGCAACAGGGAAGTGAAAAACTGTTTTTT. It encodes CASSTQQGSEKLFF.

This clone has a handful of counts. The V call is TRBV6-1, the J call TRBJ1-2, with 7 bases aligning to TRBD1. The V and J ends lost 9 bases and 3 bases, in that order; junction bases with no gene match: 7. The CDR3 sequence is 13 residues long. CDR1 MNHNS and CDR2 SASEGT come from the germline V gene. CDR3 sequence reads: CASGTARDYGYTF. CDR3 DNA: TGTGCCAGTGGGACAGCCAGGGACTATGGCTACACCTTC.

The CDR3 loop is CASSFSGSGYNEQFF. Here the CDR3 DNA reads TGTGCCAGCAGCTTTTCTGGTAGCGGCTACAATGAGCAGTTCTTC. This chain connects TRBV7-2 to TRBJ2-1, with a tentative D call TRBD2 (6 bases). The CDR3 is 15 amino acids. Germline CDR1 and CDR2: SGHTA and FQGNSA. Deletions cut 3 bases from V and 3 bases from J, with 12 bases between.

This clone was counted only a few times. The chain recombines TRBV5-6 with TRBJ2-7, with D tentatively TRBD1 (5 bases). The CDR3 extends over 13 amino acids. V lost 4 bases and J lost 1, with 9 bases in between. Germline loops: CDR1 SGHDT, CDR2 YYEEEE. The CDR3 is CASSPTGSYEQYF. CDR3 nucleotide sequence: TGTGCCAGCAGCCCCACAGGATCCTACGAGCAGTACTTC. The whole variable domain, filled in from reference TRBV5-6 and TRBJ2-7, reads DAGVTQSPTHLIKTRGQQVTLRCSPKSGHDTVSWYQQALGQGPQFIFQYYEEEERQRGNFPDRFSGHQFPNYSSELNVNALLLGDSALYLCASSPTGSYEQYFGPGTRLTVT.

This clone was detected only a few times. The chain carries TRBV6-6 and TRBJ2-7, with 11 bases aligning to TRBD2. Trimming removed 7 bases from V and 5 bases from J; junction bases left unmatched: 7. This CDR3 has 14 amino acids. Germline CDR1 and CDR2: MNHNY and SVGAGI (reference sequence). This CDR3 is CASTPLAGADEQYF. The CDR3 region has the DNA TGTGCCAGCACCCCACTAGCGGGAGCTGACGAGCAGTACTTC.

CDR3 sequence: CAWENRDRPYEQYF. Written as DNA, the CDR3 is TGTGCCTGGGAAAACCGGGACAGGCCCTACGAGCAGTACTTC. This rearrangement joins TRBV30 to TRBJ2-7, with 8 bases fitting TRBD1. The CDR3 extends over 14 amino acids. In germline, CDR1 is GTSNPN, CDR2 SVGIG (reference sequence). Losses at the gene ends were 5 bases for V and 2 bases for J; bases not matched to a gene: 8.

The chain links TRBV7-8 to TRBJ2-5; D may be TRBD1 (5 bases). V lost 8 bases and J 5 bases, leaving 15 bases between the germline ends. The CDR3 length is 13 residues. Germline CDR1 reads SGHVS; CDR2 reads FQNEAQ. The CDR3 protein is CASEKGLWETQYF. CDR3 sequence (DNA): TGTGCCAGCGAGAAGGGGTTATGGGAGACCCAGTACTTC.

This clone was counted a few times. At the DNA level, this CDR3 is encoded by other sequences in the same sample as well. This rearrangement joins TRBV11-3 to TRBJ2-7, with D possibly TRBD1 on 6 matching bases. CDR3 length equals 15 residues. From germline, CDR1 is SGHNT and CDR2 YENEEA. The V end was cut by 3 bases, the J end by 1 base, with 13 bases between. CDR3 sequence: CASSFGVQGSYEQYF. The DNA for the CDR3 is TGTGCCAGCAGCTTTGGCGTCCAGGGGTCCTACGAGCAGTACTTC.

The J gene is TRBJ2-7, the V gene TRBV6-6, with a tentative D call TRBD1 (6 bases). The CDR3 contains 12 residues. Germline V gives CDR1 MNHNY, CDR2 SVGAGI (reference sequence). Trimming shortened V by 7 bases and J by 5 bases, and 12 bases separated the two germline ends. The CDR3 coding sequence is TGTGCCAGCAATACAGGGTCCCACGAGCAGTACTTC. This codes for CASNTGSHEQYF.